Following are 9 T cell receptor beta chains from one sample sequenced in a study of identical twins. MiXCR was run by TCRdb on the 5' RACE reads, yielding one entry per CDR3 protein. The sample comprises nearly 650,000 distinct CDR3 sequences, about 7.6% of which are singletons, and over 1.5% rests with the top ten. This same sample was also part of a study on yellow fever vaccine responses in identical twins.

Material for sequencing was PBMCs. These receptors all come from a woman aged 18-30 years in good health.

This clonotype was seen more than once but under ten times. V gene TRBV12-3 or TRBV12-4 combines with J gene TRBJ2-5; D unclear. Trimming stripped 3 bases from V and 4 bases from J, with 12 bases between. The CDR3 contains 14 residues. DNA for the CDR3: TGTGCCAGCAGTTTGGTGGGGATGCGAGAGACCCAGTACTTC. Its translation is CASSLVGMRETQYF.

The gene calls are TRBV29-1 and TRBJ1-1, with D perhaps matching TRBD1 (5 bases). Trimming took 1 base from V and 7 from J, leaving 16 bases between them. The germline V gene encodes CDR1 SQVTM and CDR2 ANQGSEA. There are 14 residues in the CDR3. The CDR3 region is CSVEAPQGSREAFF. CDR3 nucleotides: TGCAGCGTTGAAGCTCCGCAGGGAAGCCGTGAAGCTTTCTTT.

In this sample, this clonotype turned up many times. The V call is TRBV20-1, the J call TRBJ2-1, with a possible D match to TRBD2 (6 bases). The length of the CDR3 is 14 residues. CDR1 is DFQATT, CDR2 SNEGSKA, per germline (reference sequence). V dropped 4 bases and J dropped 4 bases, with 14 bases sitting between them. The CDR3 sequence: CSAKLATRYNEQFF. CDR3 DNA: TGCAGTGCTAAACTAGCTACCCGTTACAATGAGCAGTTCTTC.

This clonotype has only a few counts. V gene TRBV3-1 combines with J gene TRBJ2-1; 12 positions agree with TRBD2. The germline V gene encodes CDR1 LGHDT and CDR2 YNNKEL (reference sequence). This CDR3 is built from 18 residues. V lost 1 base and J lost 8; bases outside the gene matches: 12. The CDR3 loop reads CASSQVRTSGTLVDEQFF. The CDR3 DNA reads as TGTGCCAGCAGCCAAGTCCGGACTAGCGGGACCTTAGTGGATGAGCAGTTCTTC.

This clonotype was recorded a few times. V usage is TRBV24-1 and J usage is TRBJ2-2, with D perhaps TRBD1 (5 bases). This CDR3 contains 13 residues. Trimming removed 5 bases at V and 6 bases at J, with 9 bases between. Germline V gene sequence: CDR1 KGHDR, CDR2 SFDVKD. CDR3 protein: CATSAQGSGELFF. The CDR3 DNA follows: TGTGCCACCAGTGCCCAGGGTTCCGGGGAGCTGTTTTTT.

The CDR3, as DNA: TGTGCCAGCAGCCCCGAGATAGCGGGGAACTACGAGCAGTACTTC. Protein sequence: CASSPEIAGNYEQYF. This rearrangement joins TRBV3-1 to TRBJ2-7, with 8 bases matching TRBD2. The CDR3 is 15 amino acids. In germline, CDR1 is LGHDT, CDR2 YNNKEL (reference sequence). Trimming took 4 bases from V and 3 from J; bases not matched to a gene: 8.

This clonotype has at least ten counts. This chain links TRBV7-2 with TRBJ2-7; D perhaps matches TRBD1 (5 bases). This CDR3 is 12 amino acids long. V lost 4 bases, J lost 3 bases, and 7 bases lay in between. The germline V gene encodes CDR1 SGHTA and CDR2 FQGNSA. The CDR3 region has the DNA TGTGCCAGCAGCTCCCAGGGCTACGAGCAGTACGTC. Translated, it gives CASSSQGYEQYV.

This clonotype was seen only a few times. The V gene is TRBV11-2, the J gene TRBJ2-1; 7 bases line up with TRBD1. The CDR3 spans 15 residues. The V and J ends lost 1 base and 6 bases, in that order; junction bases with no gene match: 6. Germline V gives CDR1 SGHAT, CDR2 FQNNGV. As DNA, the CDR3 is TGTGCCAGCAGCTTAGCTGGACACAGGGGCAATGAGCAGTTCTTC. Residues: CASSLAGHRGNEQFF. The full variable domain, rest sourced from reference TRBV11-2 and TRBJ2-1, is EAGVAQSPRYKIIEKRQSVAFWCNPISGHATLYWYQQILGQGPKLLIQFQNNGVVDDSQLPKDRFSAERLKGVDSTLKIQPAKLEDSAVYLCASSLAGHRGNEQFFGPGTRLTVL.

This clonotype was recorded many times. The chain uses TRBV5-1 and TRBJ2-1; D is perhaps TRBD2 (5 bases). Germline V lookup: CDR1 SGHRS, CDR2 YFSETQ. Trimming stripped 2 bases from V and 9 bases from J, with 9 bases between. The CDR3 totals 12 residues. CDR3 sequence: CASSFSSREQFF. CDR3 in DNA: TGCGCCAGCAGCTTTTCTAGCCGTGAGCAGTTCTTC.